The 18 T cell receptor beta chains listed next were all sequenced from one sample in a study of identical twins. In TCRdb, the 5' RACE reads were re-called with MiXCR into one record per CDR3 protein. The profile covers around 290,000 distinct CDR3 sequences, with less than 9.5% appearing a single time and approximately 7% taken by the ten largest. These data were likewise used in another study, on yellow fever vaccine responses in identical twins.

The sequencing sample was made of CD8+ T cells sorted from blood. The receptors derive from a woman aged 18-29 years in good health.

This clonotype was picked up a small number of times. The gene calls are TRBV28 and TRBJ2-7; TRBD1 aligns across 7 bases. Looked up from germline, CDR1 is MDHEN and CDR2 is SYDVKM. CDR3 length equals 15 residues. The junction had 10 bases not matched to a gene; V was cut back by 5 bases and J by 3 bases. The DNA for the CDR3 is TGTGCCAGCAGTCGCGCCCGGGACAGAGGCTACGAGCAGTACTTC. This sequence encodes CASSRARDRGYEQYF.

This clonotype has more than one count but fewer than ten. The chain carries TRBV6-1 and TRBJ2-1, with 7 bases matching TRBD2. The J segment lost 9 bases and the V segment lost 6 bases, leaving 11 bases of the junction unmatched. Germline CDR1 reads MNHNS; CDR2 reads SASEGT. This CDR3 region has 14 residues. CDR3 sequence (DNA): TGTGCCAGCAGCATGGAGCCGGGACTACGTGAGCAGTTCTTC. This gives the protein CASSMEPGLREQFF.

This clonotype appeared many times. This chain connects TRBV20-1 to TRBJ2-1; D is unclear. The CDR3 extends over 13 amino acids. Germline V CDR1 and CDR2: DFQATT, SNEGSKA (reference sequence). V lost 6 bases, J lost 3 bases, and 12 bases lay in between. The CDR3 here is CSAKHPNYNEQFF. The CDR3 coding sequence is TGCAGTGCGAAGCACCCAAACTACAATGAGCAGTTCTTC.

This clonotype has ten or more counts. The CDR3 here is CASRQLGEETQYF. The CDR3 coding sequence is TGTGCCAGCAGACAACTAGGAGAAGAGACCCAGTACTTC. The V and J genes are TRBV14 and TRBJ2-5, with D possibly TRBD2 on 5 matching bases. The CDR3 loop spans 13 amino acids. Germline V gene lookup returns CDR1 SGHDN and CDR2 FVKESK. V was clipped by 6 bases and J by 3 bases, with 11 bases between them. Together with reference TRBV14 and TRBJ2-5, the CDR3 gives the full variable domain: EAGVTQFPSHSVIEKGQTVTLRCDPISGHDNLYWYRRVMGKEIKFLLHFVKESKQDESGMPNNRFLAERTGGTYSTLKVQPAELEDSGVYFCASRQLGEETQYFGPGTRLLVL.

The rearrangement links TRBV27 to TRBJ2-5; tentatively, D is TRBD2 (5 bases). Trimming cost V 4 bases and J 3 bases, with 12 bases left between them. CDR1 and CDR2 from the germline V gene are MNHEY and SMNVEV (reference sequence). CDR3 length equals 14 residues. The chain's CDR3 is CASSWVAPKETQYF. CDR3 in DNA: TGTGCCAGCAGTTGGGTAGCGCCGAAAGAGACCCAGTACTTC.

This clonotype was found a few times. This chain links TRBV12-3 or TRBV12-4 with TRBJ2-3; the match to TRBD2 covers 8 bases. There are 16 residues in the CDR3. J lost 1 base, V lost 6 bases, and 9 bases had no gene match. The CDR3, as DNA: TGTGCCAGCAGCCCAGAAGGGCGGGGGGGCACAGATACGCAGTATTTT. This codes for CASSPEGRGGTDTQYF.

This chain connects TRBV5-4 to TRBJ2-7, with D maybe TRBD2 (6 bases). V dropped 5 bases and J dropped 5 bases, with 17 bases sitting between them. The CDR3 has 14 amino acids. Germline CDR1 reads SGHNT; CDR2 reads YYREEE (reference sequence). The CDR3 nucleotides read TGTGCCAGCAGGTACGGGACTTCAGCCAACGAGCAGTACTTC. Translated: CASRYGTSANEQYF. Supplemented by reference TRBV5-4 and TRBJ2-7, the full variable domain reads ETGVTQSPTHLIKTRGQQVTLRCSSQSGHNTVSWYQQALGQGPQFIFQYYREEENGRGNFPPRFSGLQFPNYSSELNVNALELDDSALYLCASRYGTSANEQYFGPGTRLTVT.

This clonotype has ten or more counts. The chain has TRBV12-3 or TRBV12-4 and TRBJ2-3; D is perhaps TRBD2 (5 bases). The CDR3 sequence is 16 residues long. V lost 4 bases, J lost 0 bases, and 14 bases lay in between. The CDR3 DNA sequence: TGTGCCAGCAGTTGGGAGCGGTCGTCTAGCACAGATACGCAGTATTTT. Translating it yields CASSWERSSSTDTQYF.

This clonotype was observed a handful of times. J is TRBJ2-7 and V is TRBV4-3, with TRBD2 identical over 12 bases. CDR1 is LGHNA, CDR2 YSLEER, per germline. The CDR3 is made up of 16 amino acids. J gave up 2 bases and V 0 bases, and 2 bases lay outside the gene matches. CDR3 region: CASSQDGLAGTYEQYF. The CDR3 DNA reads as TGCGCCAGCAGCCAAGACGGACTAGCGGGAACCTACGAGCAGTACTTC.

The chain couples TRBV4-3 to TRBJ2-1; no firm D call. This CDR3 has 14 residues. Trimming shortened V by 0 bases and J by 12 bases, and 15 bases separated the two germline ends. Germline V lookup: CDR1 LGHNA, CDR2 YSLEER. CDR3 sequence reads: CASSQEVAAQRQFF. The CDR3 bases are TGCGCCAGCAGCCAAGAGGTGGCGGCCCAGAGGCAGTTCTTC.

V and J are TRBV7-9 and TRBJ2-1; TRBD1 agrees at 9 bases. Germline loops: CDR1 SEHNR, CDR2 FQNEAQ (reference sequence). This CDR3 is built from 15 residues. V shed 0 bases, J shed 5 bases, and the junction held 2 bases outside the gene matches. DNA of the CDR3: TGTGCCAGCAGCTTAGCGACAGGGGGGGACAATGAGCAGTTCTTC. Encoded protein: CASSLATGGDNEQFF.

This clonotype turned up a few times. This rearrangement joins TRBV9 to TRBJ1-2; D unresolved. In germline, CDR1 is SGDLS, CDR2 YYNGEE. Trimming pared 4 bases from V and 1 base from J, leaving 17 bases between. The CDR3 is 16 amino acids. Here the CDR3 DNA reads TGTGCCAGCAGCTCCGCCAAAACAGAATATAACTATGGCTACACCTTC. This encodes CASSSAKTEYNYGYTF.

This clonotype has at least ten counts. The CDR3, as DNA: TGCGCCAGCCTGGACGGAAGCACAGATACGCAGTATTTT. Its translation: CASLDGSTDTQYF. The chain is built from TRBV5-1 and TRBJ2-3; D ambiguous. V was trimmed by 7 bases and J by 0 bases, leaving 9 bases between them. The CDR3 is 13 residues long. Per germline, CDR1 SGHRS and CDR2 YFSETQ.

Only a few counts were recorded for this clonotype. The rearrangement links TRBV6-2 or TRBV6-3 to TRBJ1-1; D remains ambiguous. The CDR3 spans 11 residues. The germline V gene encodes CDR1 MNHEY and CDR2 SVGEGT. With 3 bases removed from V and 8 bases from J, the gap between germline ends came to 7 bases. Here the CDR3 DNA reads TGTGCCAGCAGTTATAGCGGGGAAGCTTTCTTT. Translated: CASSYSGEAFF.

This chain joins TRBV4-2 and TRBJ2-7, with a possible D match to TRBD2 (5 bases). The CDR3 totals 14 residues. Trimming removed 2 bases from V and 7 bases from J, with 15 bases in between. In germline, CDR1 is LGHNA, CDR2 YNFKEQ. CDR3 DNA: TGTGCCAGCAGCCAACTTTGGGGTTCGGGAGAGCAGTACTTC. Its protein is CASSQLWGSGEQYF.

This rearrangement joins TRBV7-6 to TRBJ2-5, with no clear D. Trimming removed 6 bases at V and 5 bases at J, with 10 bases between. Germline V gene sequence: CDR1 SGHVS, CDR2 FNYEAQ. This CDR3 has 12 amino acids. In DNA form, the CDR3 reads TGTGCCAGCAGTACCGTTGAGGAGACCCAGTACTTC. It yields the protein CASSTVEETQYF.

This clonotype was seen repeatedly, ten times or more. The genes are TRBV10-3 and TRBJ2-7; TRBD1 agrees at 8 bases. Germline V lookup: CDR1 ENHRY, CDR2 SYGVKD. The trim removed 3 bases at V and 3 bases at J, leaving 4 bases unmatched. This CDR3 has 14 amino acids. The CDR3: CAISDRDRNYEQYF. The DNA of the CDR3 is TGTGCCATCAGTGATAGGGACAGGAACTACGAGCAGTACTTC.

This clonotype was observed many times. The CDR3 spells CSVRTGEETQYF. The CDR3 coding sequence is TGCAGCGTGAGGACAGGGGAGGAGACCCAGTACTTC. The chain has TRBV29-1 and TRBJ2-5; the match to TRBD1 covers 9 bases. Germline CDR1 reads SQVTM; CDR2 reads ANQGSEA. The V segment lost 6 bases and the J segment 5 bases; nucleotides outside the gene matches: 4. The CDR3 totals 12 residues.